This T cell receptor beta chain originates from a study of blood T cell repertoires in COVID-19. Study in general: COVID-19 samples collected from the United States, Italy and Spain covered acute and convalescent phases. In each case, the material was cDNA or gDNA derived from T cells, B-cell-depleted T cells, or PBMCs.

Only one count was recorded for this clone. Original processing methods: Nucleated cell number was recorded as an estimate derived from reference gene primer amplification. Clones were read by immunoSEQ multiplex PCR, and TCRdb kept only the in-frame ones, dropping some. V, J and clone size were drawn from that table, and D and trimming were deduced from the DNA. This sample has 350,000 to 450,000 clones, with around 89% found just once. The CDR3 length is 18 residues. Per the germline V gene, CDR1 is SGDLS and CDR2 is YYNGEE. V dropped 0 bases and J dropped 4 bases, with 17 bases sitting between them.

What was sequenced was peripheral blood. The chain combines TRBV9 with TRBJ2-6, with D perhaps matching TRBD2 (5 bases). This TCR derives from a man aged 35-49 years with acute or convalescent COVID-19. CDR3 residues: CASSVGMDSWKGANVLTF. DNA of the CDR3: TGTGCCAGCAGCGTAGGCATGGACTCATGGAAGGGGGCCAACGTCCTGACTTTC.